What follows are 15 T cell receptor beta chains derived from one specimen sequenced in a study of T cells expressing NK-cell markers. TCRdb re-called the 5' RACE reads and catalogs CDR3 proteins one per entry, DNA excluded. The sample data list 140,000 or so distinct CDR3 sequences. The sample was blood T cells: a sorted CD56 or NKG2C T cell subset, CD4+ or CD8+ T cells, or bulk PBMC T cells (not recorded which). Receptors originate from a man aged 18 to 30 in good health.

The genes are TRBV2 and TRBJ2-4. The germline V gene encodes CDR1 SNHLY and CDR2 FYNNEI. The CDR3 sequence is 15 residues long. CDR3 in amino acids: CASSEGQGTKNIQYF.

The J gene is TRBJ1-1, the V gene TRBV3-1. Per the germline V gene, CDR1 is LGHDT and CDR2 is YNNKEL (reference sequence). CDR3 size: 14 residues. CDR3 protein: CASSQEAADTEAFF. The entire variable domain, with the rest obtained from reference TRBV3-1 and TRBJ1-1, is as follows: DTAVSQTPKYLVTQMGNDKSIKCEQNLGHDTMYWYKQDSKKFLKIMFSYNNKELIINETVPNRFSPKSPDKAHLNLHINSLELGDSAVYFCASSQEAADTEAFFGQGTRLTVV.

The rearrangement uses TRBV4-3 and TRBJ2-4. CDR1 and CDR2 from the germline V gene are LGHNA and YSLEER. CDR3 size: 16 residues. The CDR3 loop is CASSQDLSLAENIQYF.

The rearrangement joins TRBV19 to TRBJ2-1; lacking DNA, the TRBD1 call made by TCRdb goes unchecked. CDR1 and CDR2 from the germline V gene are LNHDA and SQIVND (reference sequence). The CDR3 loop spans 12 amino acids. The CDR3 here is CATSPGGTKQFF.

This chain connects TRBV3-1 to TRBJ2-1; absent DNA, TCRdb's TRBD2 call cannot be checked. The CDR3 has 15 amino acids. Germline CDR1 and CDR2: LGHDT and YNNKEL (reference sequence). CDR3 sequence reads: CASSQGLAVYNEQFF.

This rearrangement joins TRBV29-1 to TRBJ2-7; checking the TCRdb D call of TRBD1 is not possible without DNA. The CDR3 runs 13 residues. Per the germline V gene, CDR1 is SQVTM and CDR2 is ANQGSEA. The CDR3 region is CSVSGGDSYEQYF.

The rearrangement uses TRBV12-3 or TRBV12-4 and TRBJ2-2; the D gene TCRdb calls, TRBD2, cannot be checked with no DNA. The CDR3 is 16 residues long. The CDR3 reads CASSFSVGLETGELFF.

The gene calls are TRBV19 and TRBJ2-1; TCRdb returns TRBD1, unconfirmable since there is no DNA. The CDR3 has 15 residues. CDR1 is LNHDA, CDR2 SQIVND, per germline (reference sequence). CDR3 sequence reads: CASRTGTGLHNEQFF.

The gene calls are TRBV24-1 and TRBJ1-1. The CDR3 has 13 amino acids. The germline V gene has CDR1 KGHDR and CDR2 SFDVKD. The CDR3 reads CATSDSLTTEAFF.

The rearrangement joins TRBV3-1 to TRBJ1-5; TCRdb outputs TRBD1, but without DNA this stays unchecked. The CDR3 is 15 residues long. The V gene's germline CDR1 is LGHDT and CDR2 YNNKEL (reference sequence). The CDR3 loop reads CASSQGTGNWQPQHF.

The rearrangement links TRBV4-1 to TRBJ2-1; the D call of TRBD2 rests on TCRdb alone, since no DNA is present to check it. Germline V gene data show CDR1 as MGHRA and CDR2 as YSYEKL. This CDR3 has 16 amino acids. The CDR3: CASSTRTSGINNEQFF.

This rearrangement joins TRBV7-9 to TRBJ2-7; TCRdb indicates TRBD1, and absent DNA this call remains unverified. CDR1 is SEHNR and CDR2 is FQNEAQ in the germline V gene (reference sequence). The CDR3 is 15 residues long. The CDR3 reads CASSHRDTASYEQYF.

This CDR3 is CASSFGSFGEQFF. The rearrangement links TRBV5-1 to TRBJ2-1. Germline CDR1 SGHRS, CDR2 YFSETQ. This CDR3 is 13 amino acids long.

This chain uses TRBV27 with TRBJ2-3. The CDR3 consists of 15 residues. The germline V gene has CDR1 MNHEY and CDR2 SMNVEV (reference sequence). CDR3 sequence: CASSGPAFGADTQYF.

The chain joins TRBV6-2 or TRBV6-3 to TRBJ2-1; the D call of TRBD2 rests on TCRdb alone, since no DNA is present to check it. CDR1 MNHEY and CDR2 SVGEGT come from the germline V gene. This CDR3 comprises 15 residues. CDR3 loop: CASSYGTSGYNEQFF.